These 28 T cell receptor beta chains originate from one sample sequenced in a study of blood T cells in healthy people across ages. It was with a sample-barcoded 5' primer and a J-beta primer mix that a second PCR of about 7 to 12 cycles was run. TCRdb re-derived calls from the 5' RACE reads in MiXCR, one entry per CDR3 protein. The data hold about 2 million distinct CDR3 sequences, with 49% observed a single time. Sequencing was carried out using blood. Receptors originate from a woman aged 40-49 years in good health.

Comment on this clonotype: One base away lies a much larger clone, so this may be a sequencing read error. This sequence joins TRBV27 and TRBJ1-2; possible D gene TRBD1, 6 bases. There are 14 residues in the CDR3. Germline values: CDR1 MNHEY, CDR2 SMNVEV (reference sequence). The V and J ends lost 6 bases and 4 bases respectively, with 15 bases between them. CDR3 in DNA: TGTGCCAGCAGCCCCGGGACACGGATCTATGGCTACACCTTC. Its translation: CASSPGTRIYGYTF.

The chain recombines TRBV6-2 or TRBV6-3 with TRBJ2-1; no clear D gene. This CDR3 contains 14 residues. V was pared by 7 bases and J by 8 bases, with 18 bases between. CDR1 MNHEY and CDR2 SVGEGT come from the germline V gene. This CDR3 reads CASTIGEVGDEQFF. CDR3 sequence (DNA): TGTGCCAGCACCATCGGAGAAGTGGGCGATGAGCAGTTCTTC.

The V gene is TRBV3-1, the J gene TRBJ2-1; the D gene is possibly TRBD2 (6 bases). The germline gives CDR1 LGHDT, CDR2 YNNKEL (reference sequence). Deletions cut 0 bases from V and 7 bases from J, with 13 bases between. The length of the CDR3 is 15 residues. The CDR3 DNA is TGTGCCAGCAGCCAAGATGCCTCCCGGGGGAATGAGCAGTTCTTC. Protein sequence: CASSQDASRGNEQFF.

This clonotype showed up just a few times. The CDR3 DNA follows: TGTGCCAGCAGCGAAGCAGGGGATCAGCCCCAGCATTTT. Amino acid sequence: CASSEAGDQPQHF. The rearrangement joins TRBV7-2 to TRBJ1-5; tentatively, D is TRBD1 (6 bases). V was shortened by 5 bases and J by 5 bases, with 10 bases between the two germline ends. Germline-derived CDR1 and CDR2 are SGHTA and FQGNSA. This CDR3 contains 13 residues.

This clonotype appeared once. The J gene is TRBJ1-2, the V gene TRBV5-1; 10 nucleotides agree with TRBD1. Trimming cost V 4 bases and J 6 bases; bases outside gene matches: 6. Germline CDR1 and CDR2: SGHRS and YFSETQ. The CDR3 consists of 14 residues. CDR3 amino acids: CASSIRDRGDGYTF. The CDR3 DNA is TGCGCCAGCAGCATCCGGGACAGGGGCGATGGCTACACCTTC. Complete variable domain (other parts from reference TRBV5-1 and TRBJ1-2): KAGVTQTPRYLIKTRGQQVTLSCSPISGHRSVSWYQQTPGQGLQFLFEYFSETQRNKGNFPGRFSGRQFSNSRSEMNVSTLELGDSALYLCASSIRDRGDGYTFGSGTRLTVV.

This clonotype came up a few times. The rearrangement joins TRBV28 to TRBJ2-7, with D possibly being TRBD2 (7 bases). The germline V gene has CDR1 MDHEN and CDR2 SYDVKM. The CDR3 length is 14 residues. V was trimmed by 3 bases and J by 6 bases, leaving 15 bases between them. The DNA for the CDR3 is TGTGCCAGCAGTTTCGGTTTGGGGGGGCGCGAGCAGTACTTC. Amino acids: CASSFGLGGREQYF.

This clonotype was seen a handful of times. The chain combines TRBV10-3 with TRBJ2-1, with 8 bases that match TRBD2. Germline assignment: CDR1 ENHRY and CDR2 SYGVKD. The CDR3 has 14 residues. The junction had 3 bases not matched to a gene; V was cut back by 8 bases and J by 0 bases. CDR3 protein: CAISGGGSYNEQFF. CDR3 in DNA: TGTGCCATCTCGGGAGGGGGCTCCTACAATGAGCAGTTCTTC.

This chain joins TRBV6-2 or TRBV6-3 and TRBJ2-7; a weak D match, TRBD1 (6 bases). Trimming cost V 3 bases and J 0 bases, with 9 bases left between them. CDR3 length: 14 amino acids. Germline assignment: CDR1 MNHEY and CDR2 SVGEGT. CDR3: CASSYYRDSYEQYF. The CDR3 DNA is TGTGCCAGCAGTTATTACAGGGACTCCTACGAGCAGTACTTC.

This clonotype was seen a handful of times. This chain uses TRBV27 with TRBJ2-7, with 12 bases matching TRBD2. Looked up from germline, CDR1 is MNHEY and CDR2 is SMNVEV (reference sequence). With V trimmed by 9 bases and J by 5 bases, 17 bases remained unmatched. The CDR3 extends over 17 amino acids. The CDR3 spells CARTIALAGGPWDEQYF. The CDR3, as DNA: TGTGCCAGGACGATTGCTCTAGCGGGGGGGCCCTGGGACGAGCAGTACTTC.

This chain uses TRBV29-1 with TRBJ1-2, with TRBD1 identical over 7 bases. V dropped 2 bases and J dropped 6; count of bases not matched to a gene: 9. CDR3 length equals 14 residues. Germline V gene sequence: CDR1 SQVTM, CDR2 ANQGSEA. Here the CDR3 DNA reads TGCAGCGTTGAAAGGCTGGGACAGCTCAATGGCTACACCTTC. Encoded protein: CSVERLGQLNGYTF.

The sample holds one count of this clonotype. V is TRBV10-3 and J is TRBJ1-5; 9 positions match TRBD1. Germline values: CDR1 ENHRY, CDR2 SYGVKD. CDR3 size: 15 residues. The V gene end was trimmed by 2 bases and the J gene end by 3 bases; junction bases not matched to a gene: 2. The CDR3 DNA is TGTGCCATCAGTGAGAACAGGGGGCACAATCAGCCCCAGCATTTT. Amino acids: CAISENRGHNQPQHF.

This sequence joins TRBV7-3 and TRBJ2-6; either TRBD1 or TRBD2 may supply D (5 bases each). The CDR3 runs to 17 residues. V was pared by 2 bases and J by 2 bases, with 13 bases between. The V gene's germline CDR1 is SGHTA and CDR2 FQGTGA. In DNA form, the CDR3 reads TGTGCCAGCAGCTTATACGGGACGAACCCTGGGGCCAACGTCCTGACTTTC. It specifies CASSLYGTNPGANVLTF. Full variable domain (remainder filled in from reference TRBV7-3 and TRBJ2-6): GAGVSQTPSNKVTEKGKYVELRCDPISGHTALYWYRQSLGQGPEFLIYFQGTGAADDSGLPNDRFFAVRPEGSVSTLKIQRTERGDSAVYLCASSLYGTNPGANVLTFGAGSRLTVL.

This chain connects TRBV20-1 to TRBJ2-7; no definite D call. The germline gives CDR1 DFQATT, CDR2 SNEGSKA (reference sequence). V lost 4 bases and J lost 3, with 13 bases in between. The CDR3 contains 13 residues. The CDR3 reads CSAKWPAIYEQYF. DNA of the CDR3: TGCAGTGCTAAATGGCCAGCGATCTACGAGCAGTACTTC.

This clonotype was seen more than once but under ten times. The chain is built from TRBV4-2 and TRBJ2-3; a weak D match, TRBD2 (7 bases). The CDR3 totals 15 residues. Germline values: CDR1 LGHNA, CDR2 YNFKEQ. V was cut by 1 base and J by 5 bases, with 13 bases left in between. As DNA, the CDR3 is TGTGCCAGCAGCCAAGGGAGGGGGGGCAGAGATACGCAGTATTTT. Protein product: CASSQGRGGRDTQYF.

This clonotype has only a few counts. The V gene is TRBV9, the J gene TRBJ2-3, with D possibly being TRBD2 (5 bases). CDR1 is SGDLS and CDR2 is YYNGEE in the germline V gene. The CDR3 contains 14 residues. V was clipped by 0 bases and J by 6 bases, with 11 bases between them. CDR3 sequence (DNA): TGTGCCAGCAGCGTAGCCAGCGGTTCTGATACGCAGTATTTT. Translated, it gives CASSVASGSDTQYF.

The chain couples TRBV3-1 to TRBJ2-3; D is undetermined. CDR3 length: 16 amino acids. Trimming removed 0 bases at V and 0 bases at J, with 10 bases between. Germline CDR1 is LGHDT and CDR2 is YNNKEL (reference sequence). This chain's CDR3 is CASSQDVESSTDTQYF. The CDR3 coding sequence is TGTGCCAGCAGCCAAGATGTGGAGTCTAGCACAGATACGCAGTATTTT.

This clonotype has only a few counts. The V gene is TRBV3-1, the J gene TRBJ2-1; TRBD1 aligns across 7 bases. V trimming: 4 bases; J trimming: 0 bases; junction bases outside the gene matches: 9. This CDR3 spans 17 amino acids. Germline V lookup: CDR1 LGHDT, CDR2 YNNKEL (reference sequence). The CDR3 spells CASSPDTGASSYNEQFF. For the CDR3, the DNA is TGTGCCAGCAGCCCCGATACAGGGGCGAGCTCCTACAATGAGCAGTTCTTC.

V and J are TRBV27 and TRBJ1-4; D gene ambiguous. The CDR3 has 16 amino acids. Germline CDR1 reads MNHEY; CDR2 reads SMNVEV (reference sequence). Trimming removed 5 bases at V and 6 bases at J, with 19 bases between. CDR3 residues: CASSQEPGAPYEKLFF. CDR3 nucleotides: TGTGCCAGCAGTCAGGAACCGGGAGCACCCTATGAAAAACTGTTTTTT. The complete variable domain, with remaining parts taken from reference TRBV27 and TRBJ1-4, reads EAQVTQNPRYLITVTGKKLTVTCSQNMNHEYMSWYRQDPGLGLRQIYYSMNVEVTDKGDVPEGYKVSRKEKRNFPLILESPSPNQTSLYFCASSQEPGAPYEKLFFGSGTQLSVL.

V and J are TRBV4-3 and TRBJ1-2; D perhaps matches TRBD1 (6 bases). The CDR3 is made up of 15 amino acids. With 0 bases removed from V and 6 bases from J, the gap between germline ends came to 14 bases. Per germline, CDR1 LGHNA and CDR2 YSLEER. The CDR3 DNA is TGCGCCAGCAGCCAAGATCTAGGGCAGGGGCATGGCTACACCTTC. It yields the protein CASSQDLGQGHGYTF.

The chain links TRBV4-3 to TRBJ2-5, with D perhaps matching TRBD2 (5 bases). The V end lost 0 bases, the J end lost 0 bases, and 17 bases lay between the germline ends. The CDR3 totals 18 residues. Germline values: CDR1 LGHNA, CDR2 YSLEER. CDR3 region: CASSQDVGRGQYQETQYF. The CDR3 DNA is TGCGCCAGCAGCCAAGATGTCGGTCGGGGTCAGTACCAAGAGACCCAGTACTTC.

This clonotype has a handful of counts. The chain couples TRBV27 to TRBJ2-7; 11 nucleotides match TRBD2. The CDR3 is 18 residues long. The trim removed 0 bases at V and 1 base at J, leaving 8 bases unmatched. The germline V gene encodes CDR1 MNHEY and CDR2 SMNVEV (reference sequence). CDR3 region: CASSLSGGRLAGSYEQYF. The DNA of the CDR3 is TGTGCCAGCAGTTTATCAGGGGGCAGACTAGCGGGATCCTACGAGCAGTACTTC.

The chain links TRBV6-6 to TRBJ2-7; TRBD2 agrees at 12 bases. Gene TRBJ2-5 matches the end of the DNA better, so the J call may be wrong. CDR3 size: 17 residues. Germline CDR1 reads MNHNY; CDR2 reads SVGAGI (reference sequence). The CDR3 here is CASSYSTSGGVYETQYF. The CDR3 DNA sequence: TGTGCCAGCAGTTACTCGACTAGCGGGGGAGTTTATGAGACCCAGTACTTC.

The CDR3 DNA sequence: TGTGCCAGCAGTCCGCTCAGGGGACAGGGGGCCGCCAAAAACATTCAGTACTTC. Encoded protein: CASSPLRGQGAAKNIQYF. The chain is built from TRBV27 and TRBJ2-4, with 12 positions matching TRBD1. The junction had 9 bases not matched to a gene; V was cut back by 5 bases and J by 1 base. Per the germline V gene, CDR1 is MNHEY and CDR2 is SMNVEV (reference sequence). This CDR3 spans 18 amino acids.

This chain joins TRBV20-1 and TRBJ2-3; TRBD2 matches 8 bases. V lost 2 bases and J lost 2; bases outside the gene matches: 3. There are 14 residues in the CDR3. Germline CDR1 reads DFQATT; CDR2 reads SNEGSKA (reference sequence). This chain's CDR3 is CSARRSGVTDTQYF. The CDR3 bases are TGCAGTGCTAGACGTAGCGGGGTCACAGATACGCAGTATTTT.

This clonotype was observed a handful of times. This chain links TRBV20-1 with TRBJ2-1, with a weak D call TRBD2 (7 bases). This CDR3 contains 14 residues. The germline gives CDR1 DFQATT, CDR2 SNEGSKA (reference sequence). V lost 1 base and J lost 6, with 13 bases in between. This CDR3 is CSARVGGALNEQFF. The CDR3 nucleotides are TGCAGTGCTAGAGTTGGGGGGGCTCTCAATGAGCAGTTCTTC.

The J gene is TRBJ1-2, the V gene TRBV4-2; D perhaps matches TRBD1 (5 bases). The germline V and J ends were trimmed by 2 bases and 8 bases, with 24 bases remaining between them. Germline loops: CDR1 LGHNA, CDR2 YNFKEQ. CDR3 length: 17 amino acids. The CDR3 is CASSQPPGERGILGYTF. CDR3 nucleotide sequence: TGTGCCAGCAGCCAACCCCCGGGGGAGAGGGGTATATTGGGCTACACCTTC.

This clonotype has just a few counts. The rearrangement links TRBV10-2 to TRBJ2-5; tentatively, D is TRBD2 (5 bases). The CDR3 spans 13 residues. The germline gives CDR1 WSHSY, CDR2 SAAADI. V lost 6 bases and J lost 5, with 13 bases in between. The CDR3 DNA reads as TGCGCCAGCAGGAGTGGGTGGGAGGAGACCCAGTACTTC. Amino acids: CASRSGWEETQYF.

In DNA, the CDR3 is TGTGCCAGCACGCCCATTGCCCAAGGGTACGAGCAGTACTTC. Translation: CASTPIAQGYEQYF. This chain uses TRBV7-9 with TRBJ2-5, with D hard to call. The DNA end is a closer match to TRBJ2-7, so the J assignment may be wrong. Germline CDR1 and CDR2: SEHNR and FQNEAQ (reference sequence). The CDR3 has 14 amino acids.